The clone carrying this T cell receptor (beta chain) was observed a handful of times. Its matching antigen is unknown. Unique molecular identifiers were incorporated when the TCRbeta library was constructed. TCRdb re-called the PCR reads with MiXCR, one entry per CDR3 protein. The sample has about 110,000 distinct CDR3 sequences, roughly 23% seen once. The data were taken from a study of T-cell reconstitution after alpha-beta-depleted transplantation in children. General study findings and limits: Once a year had passed after transplant, T-cell counts and diversity came mostly from newly produced T cells.

This CDR3 spans 14 amino acids. V gave up 3 bases and J gave up 7 bases; unmatched junction bases: 8. In germline, CDR1 is SGHRS, CDR2 YFSETQ. The TCR sequence derives from a male patient between 2 and 10 years old who had a stem cell transplant for chronic granulomatous disease, so the T cells may come from the graft donor. The material sequenced was PBMCs, mostly from graft donor cells, taken 180 days after TCRalphabeta/CD19-depleted stem cell transplant. The chain combines TRBV5-1 with TRBJ2-5; 8 bases map to TRBD2. The CDR3 sequence is CASSSGLAAVTQYF. In DNA form, the CDR3 reads TGCGCCAGCAGCTCAGGACTAGCCGCCGTGACCCAGTACTTC.